These 10 T cell receptor beta chains were sequenced from one sample in a study of blood T cell repertoires in COVID-19. Only in-frame clones appear in the TCRdb table, and some are missing; sequencing was by immunoSEQ multiplex PCR. The sample yields more than 300,000 clones, 90% seen once. Sequencing was performed on peripheral blood. The receptors originated from a middle-aged woman with COVID-19, enrolled during active disease.

The chain recombines TRBV12-5 with TRBJ2-4, with D uncertain. Per germline, CDR1 LGHNT and CDR2 FRNRAP. The CDR3 runs to 17 residues. With 3 bases removed from V and 1 base from J, the gap between germline ends came to 16 bases. The CDR3 DNA sequence: TGTGCTAGTGGTTTTAGAACGGCCGCGGTCGCCAAAAACATTCAGTACTTC. Its protein is CASGFRTAAVAKNIQYF.

V is TRBV14 and J is TRBJ2-5; the match to TRBD2 covers 8 bases. The trim removed 3 bases at V and 5 bases at J, leaving 11 bases unmatched. This CDR3 spans 16 amino acids. CDR1 is SGHDN, CDR2 FVKESK, per germline. The CDR3 nucleotides read TGTGCCAGCAGCCACGCTCGGACTAGCAGGGAGGAGACCCAGTACTTC. Translating it yields CASSHARTSREETQYF.

The gene calls are TRBV5-1 and TRBJ1-1; D is possibly TRBD1 (6 bases). With 4 bases removed from V and 0 bases from J, the gap between germline ends came to 16 bases. Germline V lookup: CDR1 SGHRS, CDR2 YFSETQ. CDR3 size: 16 residues. The CDR3 sequence: CASSPKVRDMNTEAFF. The CDR3 DNA sequence: TGCGCCAGCAGCCCGAAGGTACGGGACATGAACACTGAAGCTTTCTTT.

This chain joins TRBV28 and TRBJ2-1, with a tentative D call TRBD2 (6 bases). Trimming took 10 bases from V and 0 from J, leaving 16 bases between them. This CDR3 contains 15 residues. CDR1 is MDHEN and CDR2 is SYDVKM in the germline V gene. The CDR3 DNA reads TGTGCCACCACGGAGAGCGGGCCCTCCTACAATGAGCAGTTCTTC. Its translation: CATTESGPSYNEQFF.

The gene calls are TRBV7-2 and TRBJ2-7; TRBD2 aligns across 10 bases. The CDR3 runs to 17 residues. Trimming took 4 bases from V and 2 from J; bases not matched to a gene: 11. Germline-derived CDR1 and CDR2 are SGHTA and FQGNSA. CDR3 nucleotide sequence: TGTGCCAGCAGCTCCCAACCCTCGAGCGGGGGGGCCTACGAGCAGTACTTC. The encoded protein is CASSSQPSSGGAYEQYF.

The chain carries TRBV4-2 and TRBJ2-5; 11 bases agree with TRBD2. V was clipped by 1 base and J by 5 bases; unmatched bases: 3. Germline V gives CDR1 LGHNA, CDR2 YNFKEQ. The length of the CDR3 is 15 residues. This CDR3 reads CASSQVSGGAETQYF. For the CDR3, the DNA is TGTGCCAGCAGCCAAGTTAGCGGGGGGGCTGAGACCCAGTACTTC.

This clone was counted a few times. The V call is TRBV30, the J call TRBJ1-5; D remains unclear. This CDR3 has 15 amino acids. Germline V lookup: CDR1 GTSNPN, CDR2 SVGIG (reference sequence). V lost 0 bases, J lost 0 bases, and 9 bases lay in between. The chain's CDR3 is CAWSVSTSSNQPQHF. The CDR3 DNA is TGTGCCTGGAGTGTTAGTACGAGTAGCAATCAGCCCCAGCATTTT.

The genes are TRBV28 and TRBJ1-4; 8 bases map to TRBD1. The CDR3 extends over 14 amino acids. With V trimmed by 8 bases and J by 8 bases, 10 bases remained unmatched. Per germline, CDR1 MDHEN and CDR2 SYDVKM. For the CDR3, the DNA is TGTGCCAGCGGGGTGGACAGGGCTGAGGAAAAACTGTTTTTT. This translates into CASGVDRAEEKLFF.

This clone was counted once. The V gene is TRBV5-6, the J gene TRBJ1-6; no reliable D call. Trimming removed 3 bases at V and 0 bases at J, with 10 bases between. The CDR3 loop spans 16 amino acids. Germline V lookup: CDR1 SGHDT, CDR2 YYEEEE. The CDR3, as DNA: TGTGCCAGCAGCTCGGAGGCTGGCTCCTATAATTCACCCCTCCACTTT. Residues: CASSSEAGSYNSPLHF.

The gene calls are TRBV6-1 and TRBJ1-2, with D possibly TRBD1 on 6 matching bases. Germline V gene data show CDR1 as MNHNS and CDR2 as SASEGT. Trimming took 1 base from V and 5 from J, leaving 17 bases between them. This CDR3 comprises 16 residues. CDR3 sequence (DNA): TGTGCCAGCAGTGAAGGACCCTTGACGAGGGGGTATGGCTACACCTTC. This gives the protein CASSEGPLTRGYGYTF.